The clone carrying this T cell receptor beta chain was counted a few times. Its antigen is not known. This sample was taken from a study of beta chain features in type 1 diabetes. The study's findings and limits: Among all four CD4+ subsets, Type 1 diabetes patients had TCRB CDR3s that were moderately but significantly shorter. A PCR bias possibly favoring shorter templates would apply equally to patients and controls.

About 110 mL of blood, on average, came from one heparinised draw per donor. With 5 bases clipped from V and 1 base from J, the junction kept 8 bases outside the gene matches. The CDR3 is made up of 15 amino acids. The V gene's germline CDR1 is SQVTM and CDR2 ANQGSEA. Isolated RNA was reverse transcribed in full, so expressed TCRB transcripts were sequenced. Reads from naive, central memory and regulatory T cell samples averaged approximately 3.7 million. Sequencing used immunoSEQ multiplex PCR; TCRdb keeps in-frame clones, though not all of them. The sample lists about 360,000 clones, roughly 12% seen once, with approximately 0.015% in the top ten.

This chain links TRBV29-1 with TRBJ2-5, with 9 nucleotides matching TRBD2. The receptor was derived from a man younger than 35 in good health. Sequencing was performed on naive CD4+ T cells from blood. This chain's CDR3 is CSVPASGALQETQYF. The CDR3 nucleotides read TGCAGCGTTCCGGCTAGCGGGGCACTCCAAGAGACCCAGTACTTC.